Below, 16 T cell receptor beta chains from the same sample are listed, as sequenced in a study of cytomegalovirus exposure and HLA in healthy donors listed by TCRdb under 2017. Library prep was done by the immunoSEQ multiplex PCR assay. Here the immuneACCESS table is served through TCRdb, limited to in-frame sequences with V and J called. Missing clones are a known gap in these copies; in checked studies unresolved V genes cover under half, and the rest lacks a known reason. The sample table shows 200,000 to 300,000 clones, and about 92% are seen once. The ten biggest clones cover under 4% of the sample. The sample consisted of PBMCs. These receptor sequences come from a woman younger than 45 in good health and CMV-seronegative.

A few counts support this clone. The chain is built from TRBV28 and TRBJ1-1; no clear D. This CDR3 is built from 13 residues. Germline CDR1 and CDR2: MDHEN and SYDVKM. V lost 2 bases, J lost 0 bases, and 4 bases lay in between. CDR3 nucleotide sequence: TGTGCCAGCAGTTTAGGCATGAACACTGAAGCTTTCTTT. Its translation is CASSLGMNTEAFF.

This clone was recorded once. The genes are TRBV5-1 and TRBJ2-4; tentative D call: TRBD2 (5 bases). The V end lost 3 bases, the J end lost 4 bases, and 11 bases lay between the germline ends. CDR1 is SGHRS, CDR2 YFSETQ, per germline. The CDR3 has 14 amino acids. CDR3 loop: CASSSPGEKNIQYF. CDR3 DNA: TGCGCCAGCAGCTCCCCCGGGGAAAAAAACATTCAGTACTTC.

V and J are TRBV5-1 and TRBJ2-3, with TRBD1 matching 7 bases. There are 15 residues in the CDR3. Per the germline V gene, CDR1 is SGHRS and CDR2 is YFSETQ. After removal of 7 bases from V and 3 bases from J, the junction contained 11 bases not matched to a gene. The CDR3 DNA reads TGCGCCAGCTCCGAAGGGGGCTTAGAGACAGATACGCAGTATTTT. The encoded protein is CASSEGGLETDTQYF.

This chain links TRBV27 with TRBJ2-2; no clear D. CDR1 is MNHEY, CDR2 SMNVEV, per germline (reference sequence). CDR3 length equals 13 residues. The V end lost 10 bases, the J end lost 0 bases, and 9 bases lay between the germline ends. The CDR3 is CATLLPNTGELFF. The CDR3 coding sequence is TGTGCCACCTTGCTCCCGAACACCGGGGAGCTGTTTTTT.

The gene calls are TRBV7-2 and TRBJ1-2, with 7 bases lining up with TRBD1. CDR1 is SGHTA and CDR2 is FQGNSA in the germline V gene. This CDR3 comprises 13 residues. J gave up 9 bases and V 5 bases, and 9 bases lay outside the gene matches. The CDR3, as DNA: TGTGCCAGCAGCCTCGAGGGGGCGCCTCGCTACACCTTC. Translated, it gives CASSLEGAPRYTF.

This chain connects TRBV6-1 to TRBJ2-2, with 9 bases identical to TRBD1. This CDR3 comprises 16 residues. The V segment lost 1 base and the J segment 7 bases; nucleotides outside the gene matches: 7. Germline V lookup: CDR1 MNHNS, CDR2 SASEGT. The CDR3 bases are TGTGCCAGCAGTGAAGACAGGGGGCCTCGTAACGGGGAGCTGTTTTTT. Its protein is CASSEDRGPRNGELFF.

J is TRBJ1-2 and V is TRBV7-9; 8 bases agree with TRBD1. Germline CDR1 SEHNR, CDR2 FQNEAQ (reference sequence). V lost 5 bases to trimming and J lost 6 bases; unmatched junction nucleotides: 2. The CDR3 is 12 residues long. The CDR3 protein is CASSPTGDGYTF. The CDR3 DNA reads as TGTGCCAGCAGCCCGACAGGGGATGGCTACACCTTC.

The chain carries TRBV30 and TRBJ1-2; TRBD1 is a possible D gene (6 bases). The length of the CDR3 is 15 residues. V was clipped by 7 bases and J by 7 bases, with 25 bases between them. Germline V gene lookup returns CDR1 GTSNPN and CDR2 SVGIG (reference sequence). For the CDR3, the DNA is TGTGCCTCTGAGGTTGGGGGGCCAAGTAGGGGTGGCTACACCTTC. Amino acid sequence: CASEVGGPSRGGYTF.

The rearrangement uses TRBV29-1 and TRBJ2-5; 9 positions agree with TRBD1. Per the germline V gene, CDR1 is SQVTM and CDR2 is ANQGSEA. This CDR3 is 18 amino acids long. Unmatched junction bases numbered 16, after V lost 3 bases and J lost 2 bases. CDR3 nucleotides: TGCAGCGTTGACCAGGGACAGGGTTCCCAGAGAATACAAGAGACCCAGTACTTC. This gives the protein CSVDQGQGSQRIQETQYF.

Worth noting for this clone: This specimen includes other DNA sequences encoding the same CDR3. J is TRBJ1-1 and V is TRBV6-5; no clear D gene. Germline V CDR1 and CDR2: MNHEY, SVGAGI. Deletions cut 0 bases from V and 0 bases from J, with 2 bases between. The CDR3 sequence is 13 residues long. CDR3 amino acids: CASSYSLNTEAFF. As DNA, the CDR3 is TGTGCCAGCAGTTACTCCCTGAACACTGAAGCTTTCTTT.

The V and J genes are TRBV5-6 and TRBJ1-1, with 7 positions matching TRBD1. V lost 1 base to trimming and J lost 4 bases; unmatched junction nucleotides: 7. Germline V gives CDR1 SGHDT, CDR2 YYEEEE. This CDR3 contains 15 residues. In DNA, the CDR3 is TGTGCCAGCAGCTTGTTGACAGGGAGGAGCACTGAAGCTTTCTTT. It yields the protein CASSLLTGRSTEAFF.

This chain uses TRBV9 with TRBJ1-5, with D uncertain. The CDR3 contains 13 residues. CDR1 and CDR2 (germline): SGDLS, YYNGEE. The V gene lost 2 bases and the J gene lost 3 bases, with 6 bases spanning the gap. This chain's CDR3 is CASSVGFNQPQHF. Written as DNA, the CDR3 is TGTGCCAGCAGCGTGGGATTCAATCAGCCCCAGCATTTT.

The genes are TRBV7-3 and TRBJ2-1, with D unclear. The CDR3 runs to 13 residues. Germline loops: CDR1 SGHTA, CDR2 FQGTGA. V was pared by 2 bases and J by 5 bases, with 7 bases between. The CDR3: CASSLEPDNEQFF. The CDR3 region has the DNA TGTGCCAGCAGCTTAGAGCCTGACAATGAGCAGTTCTTC.

Only a few counts were recorded for this clone. This chain links TRBV5-6 with TRBJ1-2; possible D gene TRBD1, 6 bases. The CDR3 runs to 13 residues. Trimming pared 4 bases from V and 8 bases from J, leaving 15 bases between. CDR1 and CDR2 (germline): SGHDT, YYEEEE. The CDR3 DNA reads TGTGCCAGCAGCCTCTACAGGGCGAGAGGCTACACCTTC. Translated, it gives CASSLYRARGYTF.

The genes are TRBV25-1 and TRBJ2-1, with D perhaps TRBD2 (6 bases). V was cut by 7 bases and J by 8 bases, with 15 bases left in between. This CDR3 has 13 amino acids. CDR1 and CDR2 (germline): MGHDK, SYGVNS. The CDR3 sequence is CASIGGPTDEQFF. CDR3 nucleotides: TGTGCCAGCATCGGAGGGCCAACCGATGAGCAGTTCTTC.

The chain links TRBV5-1 to TRBJ2-2; D is undetermined. Germline CDR1 and CDR2: SGHRS and YFSETQ. The ends were cut back, 1 base at V and 3 bases at J, with 7 bases in the middle. The CDR3 length is 14 residues. This CDR3 is CASSLPDYTGELFF. For the CDR3, the DNA is TGCGCCAGCAGCTTGCCTGACTACACCGGGGAGCTGTTTTTT.